This T cell receptor beta chain was obtained from a study of T cell clones after liver transplantation. Study overall: As an antigen-independent comparator, third-party-reactive TCRbeta sequences came from pre-transplant mixed lymphocyte reactions. Until 12-24 months post-transplant, subjects got standard immunosuppression and no induction. Study-wide findings and caveats: A significant post-transplant drop in circulating graft-donor-reactive CD4 TCRbeta sequences occurred in most of the 8 subjects. Small, mixed patient groups and varying post-transplant times limit these conclusions.

TCRdb's copy holds only in-frame clones and misses some; the assay was immunoSEQ multiplex PCR. The profile shows roughly 60,000 clones, around two thirds of them singletons. The CDR3 loop spans 17 amino acids. In its sample, this clone was seen once. What it recognizes is unknown. Source: CD4+ T cells from blood, taken at the approximately 15-month timepoint. This rearrangement joins TRBV21-1 to TRBJ2-3. TRBV21-1 is a recognized pseudogene. This clonotype was obtained from a human patient who received a liver transplant. Part of the T cell pool may stem from the graft donor. CDR3 residues: CASSFHQSGHSTDTQYF. The DNA for the CDR3 is TGTGCCAGCAGCTTCCACCAAAGCGGACATAGCACAGATACGCAGTATTTT.